These T cell receptor beta chains were read from a single sample in a study of blood T cell repertoires in COVID-19. Clones were read by immunoSEQ multiplex PCR, and TCRdb kept only the in-frame ones, dropping some. The data contain about half a million clones, around nine tenths of them singletons. Sequencing input: PBMCs or T cells enriched from blood (not recorded which). The receptors come from a woman aged 55-70 years who had recovered from COVID-19. Both conserved end residues are part of each CDR3. A D gene is named only where the DNA matches it firmly. Where a row states a size, it is once, few, many or the class of an expanded clone; other rows omit it.

NA	TRBV10-3	18	TRBJ2-3	TRBD1	TGTGCCACAACACCCCCCCCGGGACAGGGGGCCGACACAGATACGCAGTATTTT	CATTPPPGQGADTDTQYF
NA	TRBV20-1	11	TRBJ2-3	NA	TGCAGTGCTAGAGTTGCGGTTACGCAGTATTTT	CSARVAVTQYF
NA	TRBV5-1	16	TRBJ1-4	NA	TGCGCCAGCAGCATCGGGGGTACGGATTCTAATGAAAAACTGTTTTTT	CASSIGGTDSNEKLFF
NA	TRBV10-1	14	TRBJ1-6	NA	TGCGCCAGCAGTGAGGGTCAGGCTAATTCACCCCTCCACTTT	CASSEGQANSPLHF
NA	TRBV28	12	TRBJ1-2	NA	TGTGCCAGCAGTCCAGGGAACTATGGCTACACCTTC	CASSPGNYGYTF
NA	TRBV5-1	15	TRBJ1-5	NA	TGCGCCAGCAGCTTCCTGGGGACACCTGATCAGCCCCAGCATTTT	CASSFLGTPDQPQHF
NA	TRBV28	16	TRBJ2-7	NA	TGTGCCAGCAGGGAACGGGGGGCAGGCCTCCTCGGCGAGCAGTACTTC	CASRERGAGLLGEQYF
few	TRBV13	15	TRBJ1-4	TRBD1	TGTGCCAGCAGCACCCAGACAGGGGGGAATGAAAAACTGTTTTTT	CASSTQTGGNEKLFF
NA	TRBV18	13	TRBJ2-7	NA	TGTGCCAGCTCACCGGGGTCACAGGTCGAGCAGTACTTC	CASSPGSQVEQYF
NA	TRBV5-1	14	TRBJ1-5	NA	TGCGCCAGCAGCTTGCTGGGAGGCAATCAGCCCCAGCATTTT	CASSLLGGNQPQHF
NA	TRBV5-1	15	TRBJ2-6	NA	TGCGCCAGCAGCGCCCAGGGTCCTGGGGCCAACGTCCTGACTTTC	CASSAQGPGANVLTF
NA	TRBV5-1	16	TRBJ1-3	NA	TGCGCCAGCAGCTTGGGACAGCCCTTCTCTGGAAACACCATATATTTT	CASSLGQPFSGNTIYF
NA	TRBV24-1	11	TRBJ2-3	NA	TGTGCCACCCGAGGCACAGATACGCAGTATTTT	CATRGTDTQYF
few	TRBV18	18	TRBJ2-1	NA	TGTGCCAGCTCACGGGGTTCAGGGGTCGATTCCTCCTACAATGAGCAGTTCTTC	CASSRGSGVDSSYNEQFF
NA	TRBV6-5	15	TRBJ2-6	NA	TGTGCCAGCAGTCCAGGTCACTCTGGGGCCAACGTCCTGACTTTC	CASSPGHSGANVLTF
NA	TRBV6-5	15	TRBJ1-2	TRBD1	TGTGCCAGCAGTTACCTGTCTGGGGACAGCTATGGCTACACCTTC	CASSYLSGDSYGYTF
NA	TRBV2	17	TRBJ2-2	TRBD1	TGTGCCAGCAGACCCGGGACAGGGGCAACGAACACCGGGGAGCTGTTTTTT	CASRPGTGATNTGELFF
NA	TRBV30	12	TRBJ2-3	NA	TGTGCCTGGAGTCCGGGGACAGATACGCAGTATTTT	CAWSPGTDTQYF
NA	TRBV12-5	15	TRBJ2-3	TRBD1	TGTGCTAGTGTCCCACAGGGGCCGGACACAGATACGCAGTATTTT	CASVPQGPDTDTQYF
NA	TRBV19	14	TRBJ1-2	TRBD1	TGTGCCAGTAGTCCTCCAGAGACAGGGCGAGGCTACACCTTC	CASSPPETGRGYTF
NA	TRBV9	18	TRBJ2-2	TRBD2	TGTGCCAGCAGCCACCCCATAGCGGGGGGGCCTGAGGCCGGGGAGCTGTTTTTT	CASSHPIAGGPEAGELFF
NA	TRBV15	17	TRBJ1-3	TRBD1	TGTGCCACCAGCAGAGAGGGCAGGGGGGATTTTGGAAACACCATATATTTT	CATSREGRGDFGNTIYF
NA	TRBV19	13	TRBJ2-3	NA	TGTGCCACTTCAAGGCAGCTCGGGGATACGCAGTATTTT	CATSRQLGDTQYF
NA	TRBV2	12	TRBJ2-3	TRBD1	TGTGCCAAGGGACAGGGGACAGATACGCAGTATTTT	CAKGQGTDTQYF
NA	TRBV19	13	TRBJ1-2	NA	TGTGCCAGTAGTATGACAATTAACTATGGCTACACCTTC	CASSMTINYGYTF
NA	TRBV7-2	12	TRBJ1-5	NA	TGTGCCAGCACCTCAGGGAATCAGCCCCAGCATTTT	CASTSGNQPQHF
NA	TRBV5-1	14	TRBJ1-1	TRBD1	TGCGCCAGCAGCCCGGACAGGGGTGGGACTGAAGCTTTCTTT	CASSPDRGGTEAFF
NA	TRBV19	14	TRBJ1-1	NA	TGTGCCAGTAGTATCTCAGGGACTCTCACTGAAGCTTTCTTT	CASSISGTLTEAFF
NA	TRBV5-5	17	TRBJ2-5	NA	TGTGCCAGCAGCCCACCCCGGGCAGGGGGGATGTTGGAGACCCAGTACTTC	CASSPPRAGGMLETQYF
NA	TRBV6-1	14	TRBJ1-5	NA	TGTGCCAGCAGTGAAGTTGGGCGCAATCAGCCCCAGCATTTT	CASSEVGRNQPQHF
few	TRBV2	11	TRBJ1-2	NA	TGTGCCAGCAGCACATACTATGGCTACACCTTC	CASSTYYGYTF
NA	TRBV4-2	15	TRBJ1-5	TRBD1	TGTGCCAGCAGCCGAACGGGACAGGGCAATCAGCCCCAGCATTTT	CASSRTGQGNQPQHF
few	TRBV2	15	TRBJ1-4	NA	TGTGCCAGCAGATCAGGGGAGGGCACTAATGAAAAACTGTTTTTT	CASRSGEGTNEKLFF
NA	TRBV10-3	14	TRBJ2-3	NA	TGTGCCATCAGTGAGGCAGCTTCTAGTGCTACGCAGTATTTT	CAISEAASSATQYF
NA	TRBV5-1	15	TRBJ2-2	NA	TGCGCCAGCAGCGTTCAGGGAGGGGGCACCGGGGAGCTGTTTTTT	CASSVQGGGTGELFF
NA	TRBV7-9	17	TRBJ2-7	TRBD2	TGTGCCAGCAGCGCTTCAATCCTACTAGCGGGGTTTTACGAGCAGTACTTC	CASSASILLAGFYEQYF
NA	TRBV11-2	16	TRBJ2-3	TRBD2	TGTGCCAGCAGCTCATTAGCGGGCCTCCAAGAAGATACGCAGTATTTT	CASSSLAGLQEDTQYF
NA	TRBV7-2	17	TRBJ2-3	TRBD2	TGTGCCAGCAGCTTCCGGACTAGCGGGGACCCCACAGATACGCAGTATTTT	CASSFRTSGDPTDTQYF
few	TRBV4-1	15	TRBJ1-5	NA	TGCGCCAGCAGCCAAGCCCCAGGGTTGGAACCCACCCAGCATTTT	CASSQAPGLEPTQHF
NA	TRBV13	15	TRBJ2-3	TRBD2	TGTGCCAGCAGCTCGCCTAGCGGGGGGGTAGATACGCAGTATTTT	CASSSPSGGVDTQYF
NA	TRBV10-1	16	TRBJ1-3	TRBD1	TGCGCCAGCAGTGGCCTGGACAGGTTCTCTGGAAACACCATATATTTT	CASSGLDRFSGNTIYF
NA	TRBV19	14	TRBJ2-2	TRBD1	TGTGCCAGCGAGGACAGGTCAAACACCGGGGAGCTGTTTTTT	CASEDRSNTGELFF
NA	TRBV5-1	17	TRBJ1-3	TRBD1	TGCGCCAGCAGCTTGATGGACAGGGGCGCAAGTGGAAACACCATATATTTT	CASSLMDRGASGNTIYF
NA	TRBV24-1	13	TRBJ1-2	NA	TGTGCCACCAGTGATACAGTGTCCTATGGCTACACCTTC	CATSDTVSYGYTF
NA	TRBV24-1	14	TRBJ1-2	NA	TGTGCCACCAGTGATTTGGGACATGACTATGGCTACACCTTC	CATSDLGHDYGYTF
NA	TRBV30	14	TRBJ1-6	NA	TGTGCCTGGAGTGTAGGTCACAGCAATTCACCCCTCCACTTT	CAWSVGHSNSPLHF
NA	TRBV5-1	12	TRBJ2-1	TRBD2	TGCGCCAGCAGCTCCCACGGGGGGTGGCAGTTCTTC	CASSSHGGWQFF
once	TRBV5-6	15	TRBJ1-3	NA	TGTGCCAGCAGCTTGGCCGGGAGCCCTGGAAACACCATATATTTT	CASSLAGSPGNTIYF
few	TRBV19	13	TRBJ1-2	NA	TGTGCCAGTAGTGTCAACCTCCGGGATGGCTACACCTTC	CASSVNLRDGYTF
NA	TRBV6-5	10	TRBJ1-5	NA	TGTGCCAGCGGACACCGTCCCCAGCATTTT	CASGHRPQHF
once	TRBV5-4	15	TRBJ2-5	TRBD1	TGTGCCAGCAGCTTGGGGGGGACAGGTCAAGAGACCCAGTACTTC	CASSLGGTGQETQYF
NA	TRBV6-5	11	TRBJ2-2	NA	TGTGCCAGTCGACTCACCGGGGAGCTGTTTTTT	CASRLTGELFF